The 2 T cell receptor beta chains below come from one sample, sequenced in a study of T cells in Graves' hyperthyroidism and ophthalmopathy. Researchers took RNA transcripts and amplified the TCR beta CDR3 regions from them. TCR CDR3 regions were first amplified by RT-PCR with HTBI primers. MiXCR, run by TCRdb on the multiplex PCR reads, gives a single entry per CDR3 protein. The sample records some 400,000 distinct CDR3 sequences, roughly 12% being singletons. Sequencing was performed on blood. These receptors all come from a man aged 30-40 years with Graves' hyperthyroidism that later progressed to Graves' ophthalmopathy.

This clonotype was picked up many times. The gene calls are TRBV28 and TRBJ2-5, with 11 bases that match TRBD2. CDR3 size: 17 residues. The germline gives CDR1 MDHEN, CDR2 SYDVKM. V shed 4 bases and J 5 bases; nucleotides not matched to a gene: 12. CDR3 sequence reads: CASSSLAGGPKTETQYF. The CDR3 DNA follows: TGTGCCAGCAGTTCTTTAGCGGGGGGGCCAAAAACGGAGACCCAGTACTTC.

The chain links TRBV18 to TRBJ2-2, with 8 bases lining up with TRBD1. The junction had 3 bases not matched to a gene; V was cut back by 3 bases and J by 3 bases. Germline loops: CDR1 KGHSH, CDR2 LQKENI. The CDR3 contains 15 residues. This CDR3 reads CASSPGQAYTGELFF. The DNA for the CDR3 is TGTGCCAGCTCACCGGGACAGGCGTACACCGGGGAGCTGTTTTTT.